This is a list of T cell receptor beta chains from one sample in a study of shared clonotypes between healthy human individuals. Clones were read by immunoSEQ multiplex PCR, and TCRdb kept only the in-frame ones, dropping some. Of about 2.4 million clones listed, roughly 93% are singletons. Material for sequencing was naive CD4+ T cells from PBMCs. These receptors were obtained from a man between 18 and 35 years old in good health. Some clones in this sample may be carry-over from other donors' samples. CDR3s include the opening cysteine and the closing phenylalanine or tryptophan. A D gene is named only where the DNA matches it firmly. A clone size is listed for some rows: how often the clone was seen (once, few, many), or a class if it is expanded.

D gene: .; V gene: TRBV5-6; CDR3 length: 14; clone size: .; J gene: TRBJ1-3; CDR3 protein: CASSTGSSGNTIYF; CDR3 DNA: TGTGCCAGCAGCACAGGAAGCTCTGGAAACACCATATATTTT
D gene: .; V gene: TRBV7-2; CDR3 length: 13; clone size: .; J gene: TRBJ2-7; CDR3 protein: CASSLLASYEQYF; CDR3 DNA: TGTGCCAGCAGCTTACTAGCCTCCTACGAGCAGTACTTC
D gene: .; V gene: TRBV9; CDR3 length: 14; clone size: .; J gene: TRBJ2-3; CDR3 protein: CASSVAPAGDTQYF; CDR3 DNA: TGTGCCAGCAGCGTAGCCCCAGCCGGAGATACGCAGTATTTT
D gene: TRBD1; V gene: TRBV2; CDR3 length: 13; clone size: .; J gene: TRBJ1-2; CDR3 protein: CASSQGADYGYTF; CDR3 DNA: TGTGCCAGCAGTCAGGGGGCGGACTATGGCTACACCTTC
D gene: .; V gene: TRBV5-4; CDR3 length: 15; clone size: .; J gene: TRBJ2-1; CDR3 protein: CASSSGLPPYNEQFF; CDR3 DNA: TGTGCCAGCAGCTCCGGACTTCCGCCCTACAATGAGCAGTTCTTC
D gene: .; V gene: TRBV28; CDR3 length: 14; clone size: .; J gene: TRBJ2-7; CDR3 protein: CASSHGGNPHEQYF; CDR3 DNA: TGTGCCAGCAGCCATGGGGGGAATCCACACGAGCAGTACTTC
D gene: .; V gene: TRBV18; CDR3 length: 14; clone size: .; J gene: TRBJ1-1; CDR3 protein: CASSLGGTNTEAFF; CDR3 DNA: TGTGCCAGCTCACTAGGAGGGACGAACACTGAAGCTTTCTTT
D gene: .; V gene: TRBV6-5; CDR3 length: 14; clone size: .; J gene: TRBJ1-2; CDR3 protein: CASSRGHLNYGYTF; CDR3 DNA: TGTGCCAGCAGTCGGGGACATCTGAACTATGGCTACACCTTC
D gene: .; V gene: TRBV2; CDR3 length: 15; clone size: .; J gene: TRBJ2-2; CDR3 protein: CASNDILGPTGELFF; CDR3 DNA: TGTGCCAGCAATGATATCTTGGGTCCCACCGGGGAGCTGTTTTTT
D gene: TRBD1; V gene: TRBV19; CDR3 length: 15; clone size: .; J gene: TRBJ2-7; CDR3 protein: CASSSRGDRAYEQYF; CDR3 DNA: TGTGCCAGTAGTTCCCGCGGGGACAGGGCGTACGAGCAGTACTTC
D gene: .; V gene: TRBV19; CDR3 length: 14; clone size: .; J gene: TRBJ1-1; CDR3 protein: CASSIDLVGTEAFF; CDR3 DNA: TGTGCCAGTAGTATCGACCTAGTAGGGACTGAAGCTTTCTTT
D gene: .; V gene: TRBV6-5; CDR3 length: 15; clone size: .; J gene: TRBJ2-7; CDR3 protein: CASSYSNSVAYEQYF; CDR3 DNA: TGTGCCAGCAGTTACTCGAATTCGGTGGCCTACGAGCAGTACTTC
D gene: TRBD2; V gene: TRBV7-8; CDR3 length: 18; clone size: .; J gene: TRBJ2-3; CDR3 protein: CASSLGLAGGTSTDTQYF; CDR3 DNA: TGTGCCAGCAGCTTAGGGCTAGCGGGAGGGACTAGCACAGATACGCAGTATTTT
D gene: TRBD2; V gene: TRBV19; CDR3 length: 13; clone size: .; J gene: TRBJ2-7; CDR3 protein: CASRAGGGYEQYF; CDR3 DNA: TGTGCCAGCAGAGCGGGAGGAGGCTACGAGCAGTACTTC
D gene: .; V gene: TRBV6-5; CDR3 length: 14; clone size: .; J gene: TRBJ1-1; CDR3 protein: CASSYGGMNTEAFF; CDR3 DNA: TGTGCCAGCAGCTATGGAGGGATGAACACTGAAGCTTTCTTT
D gene: TRBD2; V gene: TRBV13; CDR3 length: 15; clone size: .; J gene: TRBJ2-7; CDR3 protein: CASSHLAGPTYEQYF; CDR3 DNA: TGTGCCAGCAGCCACCTAGCGGGGCCGACCTACGAGCAGTACTTC
D gene: .; V gene: TRBV7-3; CDR3 length: 16; clone size: .; J gene: TRBJ2-2; CDR3 protein: CASSLIPRESAGELFF; CDR3 DNA: TGTGCCAGCAGCTTGATCCCCAGGGAGTCCGCCGGGGAGCTGTTTTTT
D gene: .; V gene: TRBV11-2; CDR3 length: 11; clone size: .; J gene: TRBJ2-7; CDR3 protein: CASSQLYEQYF; CDR3 DNA: TGTGCCAGCAGCCAACTCTACGAGCAGTACTTC
D gene: TRBD2; V gene: TRBV6-5; CDR3 length: 14; clone size: .; J gene: TRBJ2-5; CDR3 protein: CASRDGLAAETQYF; CDR3 DNA: TGTGCCAGCAGGGACGGACTAGCGGCTGAGACCCAGTACTTC
D gene: TRBD2; V gene: TRBV19; CDR3 length: 16; clone size: .; J gene: TRBJ2-2; CDR3 protein: CASSSGLAGITGELFF; CDR3 DNA: TGTGCCAGTAGTTCCGGACTAGCAGGAATCACCGGGGAGCTGTTTTTT
D gene: TRBD2; V gene: TRBV5-1; CDR3 length: 14; clone size: .; J gene: TRBJ2-7; CDR3 protein: CASSSGLGEYEQYF; CDR3 DNA: TGCGCCAGCAGCTCTGGACTAGGGGAATACGAGCAGTACTTC
D gene: TRBD1; V gene: TRBV29-1; CDR3 length: 13; clone size: .; J gene: TRBJ2-7; CDR3 protein: CSVVGDRGDEQYF; CDR3 DNA: TGCAGCGTTGTCGGGGACAGGGGCGACGAGCAGTACTTC
D gene: TRBD1; V gene: TRBV28; CDR3 length: 12; clone size: .; J gene: TRBJ1-2; CDR3 protein: CASSNRGPSYTF; CDR3 DNA: TGTGCCAGCAGTAATAGGGGGCCTAGCTACACCTTC
D gene: .; V gene: TRBV4-3; CDR3 length: 15; clone size: .; J gene: TRBJ2-7; CDR3 protein: CASSQGKSWSYEQYF; CDR3 DNA: TGCGCCAGCAGCCAAGGGAAGTCCTGGTCCTACGAGCAGTACTTC
D gene: .; V gene: TRBV4-3; CDR3 length: 16; clone size: .; J gene: TRBJ1-5; CDR3 protein: CASSQDPSGGGQPQHF; CDR3 DNA: TGCGCCAGCAGCCAAGATCCATCGGGTGGGGGGCAGCCCCAGCATTTT
D gene: .; V gene: TRBV28; CDR3 length: 13; clone size: .; J gene: TRBJ1-5; CDR3 protein: CASKGYSNQPQHF; CDR3 DNA: TGTGCCAGTAAGGGTTATAGCAATCAGCCCCAGCATTTT
D gene: .; V gene: TRBV4-1; CDR3 length: 15; clone size: .; J gene: TRBJ2-7; CDR3 protein: CASSQDRDIPYEQYF; CDR3 DNA: TGCGCCAGCAGCCAAGACAGAGACATCCCCTACGAGCAGTACTTC
D gene: .; V gene: TRBV7-2; CDR3 length: 14; clone size: .; J gene: TRBJ2-1; CDR3 protein: CASSLGVTRNEQFF; CDR3 DNA: TGTGCCAGCAGCTTAGGTGTGACTAGGAATGAGCAGTTCTTC
D gene: .; V gene: TRBV5-5; CDR3 length: 17; clone size: once; J gene: TRBJ1-3; CDR3 protein: CASSRGGNTVSGNTIYF; CDR3 DNA: TGTGCCAGCAGCCGTGGCGGTAACACCGTCTCTGGAAACACCATATATTTT
D gene: .; V gene: TRBV4-2; CDR3 length: 15; clone size: .; J gene: TRBJ2-2; CDR3 protein: CASSQPLRNTGELFF; CDR3 DNA: TGTGCCAGCAGCCAACCGCTCAGGAACACCGGGGAGCTGTTTTTT
D gene: TRBD1; V gene: TRBV19; CDR3 length: 14; clone size: .; J gene: TRBJ1-2; CDR3 protein: CASSKGQISYGYTF; CDR3 DNA: TGTGCCAGTAGCAAGGGACAGATCTCCTATGGCTACACCTTC
D gene: .; V gene: TRBV7-2; CDR3 length: 14; clone size: .; J gene: TRBJ1-5; CDR3 protein: CASSLVQGSQPQHF; CDR3 DNA: TGTGCCAGCAGCTTAGTGCAGGGCAGTCAGCCCCAGCATTTT
D gene: .; V gene: TRBV5-5; CDR3 length: 13; clone size: .; J gene: TRBJ2-3; CDR3 protein: CASSFLRAGTQYF; CDR3 DNA: TGTGCCAGCAGCTTTCTACGGGCTGGTACGCAGTATTTT
D gene: .; V gene: TRBV28; CDR3 length: 15; clone size: .; J gene: TRBJ1-3; CDR3 protein: CASREGRTSGNTIYF; CDR3 DNA: TGTGCCAGCAGGGAAGGACGAACCTCTGGAAACACCATATATTTT
D gene: TRBD1; V gene: TRBV19; CDR3 length: 15; clone size: .; J gene: TRBJ1-2; CDR3 protein: CASSATGGADYGYTF; CDR3 DNA: TGTGCCAGTAGCGCCACAGGGGGCGCAGACTATGGCTACACCTTC
D gene: TRBD2; V gene: TRBV11-2; CDR3 length: 15; clone size: .; J gene: TRBJ2-1; CDR3 protein: CASSSAGISYNEQFF; CDR3 DNA: TGTGCCAGCAGCTCAGCGGGGATCTCCTACAATGAGCAGTTCTTC
D gene: .; V gene: TRBV9; CDR3 length: 14; clone size: once; J gene: TRBJ2-3; CDR3 protein: CASSVAPSADTQYF; CDR3 DNA: TGTGCCAGCAGCGTAGCTCCCAGCGCAGATACGCAGTATTTT
D gene: TRBD1; V gene: TRBV7-9; CDR3 length: 14; clone size: .; J gene: TRBJ1-1; CDR3 protein: CASSDRGANTEAFF; CDR3 DNA: TGTGCCAGCAGCGACAGGGGGGCCAACACTGAAGCTTTCTTT
D gene: .; V gene: TRBV5-5; CDR3 length: 15; clone size: .; J gene: TRBJ2-7; CDR3 protein: CASSFYGDQGSEQYF; CDR3 DNA: TGTGCCAGCAGCTTTTACGGGGATCAGGGATCCGAGCAGTACTTC
D gene: TRBD1; V gene: TRBV28; CDR3 length: 15; clone size: .; J gene: TRBJ1-2; CDR3 protein: CASSLDRGPNYGYTF; CDR3 DNA: TGTGCCAGCAGCCTCGACAGGGGTCCTAACTATGGCTACACCTTC